There are many counts of the clone carrying this T cell receptor beta chain. During its preparation, the TCRbeta library received unique molecular identifiers. TCRdb called the PCR reads again in MiXCR, with one record for every CDR3 protein. In the table there are a few hundred thousand distinct CDR3 sequences, approximately 12% of which are singletons. This record comes from a study of T-cell reconstitution after alpha-beta-depleted transplantation in children. Trimming cost V 0 bases and J 2 bases, with 15 bases left between them. Germline values: CDR1 LGHNA, CDR2 YSLEER. CDR3 size: 17 residues. The clonotype was recovered from a male patient between 10 and 17 years old who had a stem cell transplant for acute myeloid leukemia, so the T cells may come from the graft donor. This sequence joins TRBV4-3 and TRBJ2-3; D is perhaps TRBD2 (6 bases). The material was PBMCs, mostly from graft donor cells, obtained 360 days after TCRalphabeta/CD19-depleted stem cell transplant. The CDR3 here is CASSQDRAGLITDTQYF. CDR3 bases: TGCGCCAGCAGCCAAGACCGAGCGGGTCTTATCACAGATACGCAGTATTTT.